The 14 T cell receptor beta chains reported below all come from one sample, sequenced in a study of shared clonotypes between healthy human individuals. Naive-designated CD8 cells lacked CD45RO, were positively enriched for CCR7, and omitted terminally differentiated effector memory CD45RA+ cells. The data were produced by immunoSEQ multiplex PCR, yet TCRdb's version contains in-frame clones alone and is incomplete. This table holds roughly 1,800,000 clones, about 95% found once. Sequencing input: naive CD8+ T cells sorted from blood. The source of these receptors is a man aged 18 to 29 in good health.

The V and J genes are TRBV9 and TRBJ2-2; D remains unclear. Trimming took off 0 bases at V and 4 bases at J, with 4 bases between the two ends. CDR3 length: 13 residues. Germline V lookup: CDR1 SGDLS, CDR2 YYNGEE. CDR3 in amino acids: CASSVATTGELFF. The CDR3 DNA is TGTGCCAGCAGCGTAGCTACCACCGGGGAGCTGTTTTTT.

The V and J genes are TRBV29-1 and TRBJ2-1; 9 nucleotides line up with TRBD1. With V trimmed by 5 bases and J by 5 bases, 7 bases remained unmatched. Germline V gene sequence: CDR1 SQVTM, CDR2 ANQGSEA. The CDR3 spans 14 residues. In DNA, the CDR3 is TGCAGCGTTAGGGGACAGGGATCCAACAATGAGCAGTTCTTC. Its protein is CSVRGQGSNNEQFF.

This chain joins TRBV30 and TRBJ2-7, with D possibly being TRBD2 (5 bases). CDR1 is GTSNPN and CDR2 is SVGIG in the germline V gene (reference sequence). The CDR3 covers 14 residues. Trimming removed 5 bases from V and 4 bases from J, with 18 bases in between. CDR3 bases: TGTGCCTGGTCAAAGGAGAGGGCTCATTACGAGCAGTACTTC. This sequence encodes CAWSKERAHYEQYF. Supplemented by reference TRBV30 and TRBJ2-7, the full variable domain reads SQTIHQWPATLVQPVGSPLSLECTVEGTSNPNLYWYRQAAGRGLQLLFYSVGIGQISSEVPQNLSASRPQDRQFILSSKKLLLSDSGFYLCAWSKERAHYEQYFGPGTRLTVT.

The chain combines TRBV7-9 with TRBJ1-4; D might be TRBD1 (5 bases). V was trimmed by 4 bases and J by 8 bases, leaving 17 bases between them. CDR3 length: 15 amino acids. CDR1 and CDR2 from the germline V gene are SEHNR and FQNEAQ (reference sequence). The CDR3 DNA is TGTGCCAGCAGCTCGACGGGGGGAGTAAGGGAAAAACTGTTTTTT. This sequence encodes CASSSTGGVREKLFF.

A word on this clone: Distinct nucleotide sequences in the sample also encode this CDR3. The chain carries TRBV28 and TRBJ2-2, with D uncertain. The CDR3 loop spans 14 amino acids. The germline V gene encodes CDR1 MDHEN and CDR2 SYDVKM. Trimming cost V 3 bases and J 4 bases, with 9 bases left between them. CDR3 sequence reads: CASSFRVGTGELFF. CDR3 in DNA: TGTGCCAGCAGTTTTAGGGTTGGCACCGGGGAGCTGTTTTTT.

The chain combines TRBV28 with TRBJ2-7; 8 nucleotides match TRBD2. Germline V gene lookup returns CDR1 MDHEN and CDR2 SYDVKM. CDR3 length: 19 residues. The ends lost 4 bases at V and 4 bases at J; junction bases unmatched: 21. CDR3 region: CASSSRKTSEEYTSYEQYF. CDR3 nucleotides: TGTGCCAGCAGTTCGAGGAAGACTAGCGAAGAATATACGTCTTACGAGCAGTACTTC.

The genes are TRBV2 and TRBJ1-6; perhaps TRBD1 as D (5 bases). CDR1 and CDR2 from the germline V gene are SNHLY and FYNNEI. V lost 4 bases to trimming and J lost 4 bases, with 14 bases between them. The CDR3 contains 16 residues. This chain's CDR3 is CASSAPTDVYNSPLHF. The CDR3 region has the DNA TGTGCCAGCAGTGCCCCGACAGATGTATATAATTCACCCCTCCACTTT.

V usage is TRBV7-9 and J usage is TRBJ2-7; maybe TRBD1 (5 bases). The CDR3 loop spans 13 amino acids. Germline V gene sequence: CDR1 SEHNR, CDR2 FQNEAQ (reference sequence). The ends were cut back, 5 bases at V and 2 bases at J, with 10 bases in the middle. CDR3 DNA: TGTGCCAGCAGCCGCGACAGTGCCTACGAGCAGTACTTC. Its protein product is CASSRDSAYEQYF.

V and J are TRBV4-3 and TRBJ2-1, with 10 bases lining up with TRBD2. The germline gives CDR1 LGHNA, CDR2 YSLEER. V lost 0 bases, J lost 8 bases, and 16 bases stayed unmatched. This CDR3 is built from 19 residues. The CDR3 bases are TGCGCCAGCAGCCAAGATATTGGGTCGAGACCGCTAGCGGGAGATGAGCAGTTCTTC. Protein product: CASSQDIGSRPLAGDEQFF.

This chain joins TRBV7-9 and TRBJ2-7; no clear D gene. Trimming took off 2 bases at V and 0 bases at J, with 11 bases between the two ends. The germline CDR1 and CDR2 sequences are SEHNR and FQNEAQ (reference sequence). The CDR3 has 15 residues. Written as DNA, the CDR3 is TGTGCCAGCAGCTTACTCCCAGGTGCCTCCTACGAGCAGTACTTC. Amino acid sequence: CASSLLPGASYEQYF.

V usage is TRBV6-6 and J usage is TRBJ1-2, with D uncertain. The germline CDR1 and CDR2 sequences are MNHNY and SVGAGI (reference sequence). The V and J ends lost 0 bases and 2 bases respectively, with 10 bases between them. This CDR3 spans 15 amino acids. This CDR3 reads CASSYSINTNYGYTF. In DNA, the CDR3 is TGTGCCAGCAGTTACTCGATAAACACCAACTATGGCTACACCTTC.

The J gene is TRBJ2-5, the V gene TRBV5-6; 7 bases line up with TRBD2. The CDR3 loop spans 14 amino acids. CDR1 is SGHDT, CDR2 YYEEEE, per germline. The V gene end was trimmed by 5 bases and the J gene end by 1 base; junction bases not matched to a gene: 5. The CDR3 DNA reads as TGTGCCAGCAGGGGTTGGGGGGGCCAAGAGACCCAGTACTTC. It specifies CASRGWGGQETQYF.

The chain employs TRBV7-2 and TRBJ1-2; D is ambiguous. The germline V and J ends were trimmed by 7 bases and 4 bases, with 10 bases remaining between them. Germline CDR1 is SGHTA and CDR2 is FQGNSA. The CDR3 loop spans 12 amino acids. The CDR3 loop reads CASTEGSYGYTF. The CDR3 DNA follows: TGTGCCAGCACCGAAGGGTCCTATGGCTACACCTTC.

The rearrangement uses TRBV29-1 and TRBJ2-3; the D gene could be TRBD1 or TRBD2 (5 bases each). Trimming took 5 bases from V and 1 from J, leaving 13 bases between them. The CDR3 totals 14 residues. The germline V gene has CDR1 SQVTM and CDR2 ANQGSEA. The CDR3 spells CSVPLMGGTDTQYF. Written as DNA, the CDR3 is TGCAGCGTTCCCCTAATGGGGGGCACAGATACGCAGTATTTT.